This T cell receptor (beta chain) was identified during a study of cytomegalovirus exposure and HLA in healthy donors. Study overall: Earlier results showed 90 million to 120 million unique TCR beta sequences derived from 150 million to 200 million T cells.

Germline loops: CDR1 SNHLY, CDR2 FYNNEI. Deletions cut 8 bases from V and 5 bases from J, with 13 bases between. The CDR3 extends over 13 amino acids. This clone was observed a few times. The PCR employed 60 Vbeta primers together with 13 Jbeta primers. The table came from immunoSEQ multiplex PCR; TCRdb's copy has only in-frame clones and leaves some out. This table holds some 120,000 clones, 74% found once. The rearrangement uses TRBV2 and TRBJ2-1; D not certain. The sequence derives from a man aged 25 to 40 in good health and CMV-seropositive. Source material: PBMCs. The CDR3 spells CASASWRNNEQFF. The DNA of the CDR3 is TGTGCCAGCGCGAGTTGGCGGAACAATGAGCAGTTCTTC.